This T cell receptor (beta chain) was observed in a study of blood T cells in healthy people across ages (dated by TCRdb to between 2015 and 2016). For the study in its entirety: Template switching captured roughly one uniquely barcoded TCR beta cDNA molecule per two T cells in model experiments. To track age-related changes in TCR beta repertoire diversity, the study relied on deep sequencing normalized with unique cDNA molecular identifiers. The donors were divided into four age groups: young (average about 15 years), middle-aged (about 39), aged (approximately 62) and long-lived (82). To avoid experimental bias, donors of different ages were randomly spread across the sequencing lanes. Using the same blood draw, the study looked at two additional independent replicas of 1 million unique cDNA reads for two donors, one aged 18 to 30 and the other aged 80 or older.

General findings and caveats noted by the study authors: Bulk unsorted PBMC profiling prevented conclusive comparison of naive and antigen-experienced compartments. The percentage of naive T cells measured by flow cytometry correlated strongly with observed TCR beta diversity. As age increased, observed TCR beta diversity per million T cells dropped in a roughly linear way, and a significant reduction was already evident by age 40. Because donor CMV infection status was unknown, age-related changes in expanded clonotypes were potentially confounded. Estimates of total diversity from one million sequenced T cells were regarded as lower bounds and underestimates. The long-lived group showed more naive CD4+ T cells, fewer expanded clones and increased TCR diversity than the aged group, suggesting age selection.

The donors were roughly 39 Caucasian individuals from Russia, aged 6 to 90 years, who were systemically healthy. Each donor gave ten milliliters of peripheral blood, collected into EDTA-treated Vacutainer tubes. Ficoll-Paque density-gradient centrifugation was used to isolate PBMCs, with at least 7 million per sample. Total RNA was extracted from PBMCs with Trizol reagent, with at least 6 micrograms obtained per sample. The percentages of naive CD45RAhigh/CD27high T cells were determined by flow cytometry on a PBMC aliquot from every donor. The library was produced with 5' RACE. The data were produced on an Illumina HiSeq 2500. A second PCR of roughly 6 to 12 cycles was run with a J-beta primer mix and a sample-barcoded 5' primer. A unique molecular identifier was introduced onto each TCR beta cDNA molecule by a template-switch 5' adaptor carrying 12 random nucleotides. Each sample yielded at least 2.5 million CDR3-containing paired-end reads. All of the RNA was converted into first-strand cDNA using the Mint cDNA synthesis kit, with a TRBC-specific oligonucleotide serving as the primer. Following uracil-DNA glycosylase treatment, a first 18-cycle PCR with universal primers M1SS and BC2_uni_R was performed on all cDNA. In the authors' own workflow: Normalization of each sample was performed by random selection of 1 million high-quality reads, each carrying a distinct molecular identifier. Reads sharing molecular identifiers were discarded rather than binned into consensus sequences. MiTCR, set to a Q25 quality threshold and the strictest error-elimination algorithm, was used for CDR3 identification, clonotype clustering and error correction. A nonparametric unseen species model with Euler transformation was used to estimate lower-bound total TCR beta diversity. The public reads were quality trimmed at Q25 with fastp and then assembled into clones with MiXCR by TCRdb, keeping productive beta chains. Here each entry gathers all rows of one CDR3 protein and keeps the most common genes and DNA. The V and J calls here are based on TCRdb, not the publication. A total of 1.5 million to 2 million distinct CDR3 sequences appear in this sample, about 49% of them only once. The ten largest clones take up roughly 2% of the sample.

For this clonotype: Its binding antigen is unknown. No per-base quality is available; no much larger clone lies one base away.

The TCR was taken from a woman in her forties in good health. Sequencing was done on a sample of blood.

In nucleotide form, the sequence is TGTGCCAGCACTGCTTCTGATGAAGCTTTCTTT. This encodes CASTASDEAFF. The chain uses TRBV28 and TRBJ1-1, with the D segment identity uncertain. The CDR3, from cysteine to phenylalanine, totals 11 residues. Only CDR3 DNA remains: 33 bases, in frame from the first base. V was cut back by 7 bases and J by 7 bases, leaving a gap of 10 bases between them. CDR1 and CDR2 were assigned from the germline V gene as MDHEN and SYDVKM.